These T cell receptor beta chains were read from a single sample in a study of blood T cell repertoires in COVID-19. Some clones are missing from TCRdb's copy, which holds only in-frame ones; the method was immunoSEQ multiplex PCR. The table shows about 240,000 clones, with roughly 80% occurring only once. The sequenced sample was peripheral blood. Source of these receptors: a woman in her seventies with acute or convalescent COVID-19. Each CDR3 is given with its conserved first and last residue. A D gene is named only where the DNA matches it firmly. Expanded clones get a size class; other rows say once, few or many, or leave the size out.

>NA|TRBD1|TRBJ1-4|TRBV30
CAWSEQGEKLFF
TGTGCCTGGAGCGAACAGGGGGAAAAACTGTTTTTT
>NA|NA|TRBJ2-1|TRBV4-3
CASSQEVTGSRYNEQFF
TGCGCCAGCAGCCAAGAGGTCACAGGGTCACGATACAATGAGCAGTTCTTC
>NA|TRBD1|TRBJ2-1|TRBV7-2
CASSPDRGGYNEQFF
TGTGCCAGCAGCCCGGACAGGGGGGGATACAATGAGCAGTTCTTC
>NA|NA|TRBJ2-3|TRBV30
CAWSVSGSDTQYF
TGTGCCTGGAGTGTGTCGGGGTCAGATACGCAGTATTTT
>few|TRBD1|TRBJ2-7|TRBV6-5
CAARTGDGEQYF
TGTGCCGCCAGGACAGGGGACGGCGAGCAGTACTTC
>NA|NA|TRBJ1-5|TRBV27
CASSLPRTSNQPQHF
TGTGCCAGCAGTTTACCCAGGACTTCCAATCAGCCCCAGCATTTT
>NA|NA|TRBJ1-4|TRBV7-8
CASSLGRVREKLFF
TGTGCCAGCAGCTTAGGCAGGGTACGAGAAAAACTGTTTTTT
>NA|NA|TRBJ1-1|TRBV7-9
CASSLAGADTEAFF
TGTGCCAGCAGCTTAGCGGGGGCTGACACTGAAGCTTTCTTT
>once|TRBD1|TRBJ2-1|TRBV11-2
CASSSGGGSYNEQFF
TGTGCCAGCAGCTCAGGGGGTGGCTCCTACAATGAGCAGTTCTTC
>NA|NA|TRBJ1-2|TRBV6-2/TRBV6-3
CASSLELSGYGYTF
TGTGCCAGCAGCCTGGAGTTAAGTGGCTATGGCTACACCTTC
>few|TRBD2|TRBJ2-1|TRBV7-6
CASSKIAGLHNEQFF
TGTGCCAGCAGCAAAATAGCGGGGCTTCACAATGAGCAGTTCTTC
>many|TRBD2|TRBJ2-5|TRBV9
CASSVGTSPETQYF
TGTGCCAGCAGCGTGGGGACTAGCCCGGAGACCCAGTACTTC
>NA|NA|TRBJ1-4|TRBV2
CASRGGWRANEKLFF
TGTGCCAGCAGGGGGGGGTGGAGGGCTAATGAAAAACTGTTTTTT
>few|TRBD1|TRBJ2-2|TRBV2
CASSGTGGNTGELFF
TGTGCCAGCAGCGGGACAGGGGGAAATACCGGGGAGCTGTTTTTT
>NA|TRBD1|TRBJ1-2|TRBV27
CASSLSYRDREGGYTF
TGTGCCAGCAGTTTATCGTATCGGGACAGGGAAGGCGGCTACACCTTC
>NA|NA|TRBJ1-4|TRBV6-5
CASSYRTAATNEKLFF
TGTGCCAGCAGTTACCGGACAGCCGCAACTAATGAAAAACTGTTTTTT
>NA|TRBD1|TRBJ1-5|TRBV7-2
CASSDGQAGRNQPQHF
TGTGCCAGCAGCGACGGACAGGCCGGTCGGAATCAGCCCCAGCATTTT
>NA|NA|TRBJ1-6|TRBV6-6
CASSFRGSLHF
TGTGCCAGCAGTTTCCGTGGGAGCCTCCACTTT
>NA|TRBD2|TRBJ2-7|TRBV11-2
CASSSLAAKQYF
TGTGCCAGCAGCTCCCTAGCGGCGAAGCAGTACTTC
>NA|NA|TRBJ2-2|TRBV3-1/TRBV3-2
CASSQPLTDRGELFF
TGTGCCAGCAGCCAACCACTTACTGACAGGGGGGAGCTGTTTTTT
>NA|NA|TRBJ2-2|TRBV12-5
CASGLGIDSQRTGELFF
TGTGCTAGTGGTTTGGGAATTGACAGCCAGAGGACCGGGGAGCTGTTTTTT
>NA|TRBD1|TRBJ1-6|TRBV3-1/TRBV3-2
CASSQGDRAWNSPLHF
TGTGCCAGCAGCCAAGGGGACAGGGCGTGGAATTCACCCCTCCACTTT
>few|TRBD1|TRBJ1-2|TRBV7-9
CASSLGQGNYGYTF
TGTGCCAGCAGCCTCGGACAGGGGAACTATGGCTACACCTTC
>NA|TRBD1|TRBJ1-2|TRBV7-2
CASSSPGTGLKYTF
TGTGCCAGCAGCTCCCCCGGGACAGGGCTAAAGTACACCTTC
>NA|TRBD1|TRBJ1-2|TRBV19
CASSLSGTVYGYTF
TGTGCCAGTAGCCTTTCCGGGACAGTCTATGGCTACACCTTC
>NA|TRBD1|TRBJ2-7|TRBV6-1
CASSEEGAGLEQYF
TGTGCCAGCAGTGAAGAGGGGGCGGGTCTCGAGCAGTACTTC
>NA|NA|TRBJ2-3|TRBV5-1
CASSLAARGVTDTQYF
TGCGCCAGCAGTTTGGCTGCCAGGGGGGTCACAGATACGCAGTATTTT
>NA|NA|TRBJ2-7|TRBV2
CASSKQAGAYEQYF
TGTGCCAGCAGCAAGCAGGCAGGGGCCTACGAGCAGTACTTC
>NA|NA|TRBJ1-5|TRBV2
CASEGGLNQPQHF
TGTGCCAGCGAAGGGGGTTTAAATCAGCCCCAGCATTTT
>few|NA|TRBJ2-1|TRBV2
CASSPGDEQFF
TGTGCCAGCAGTCCAGGGGACGAGCAGTTCTTC
>NA|TRBD1|TRBJ1-5|TRBV27
CASRSTGVGNQPQHF
TGTGCCAGCAGGTCTACAGGGGTCGGCAATCAGCCCCAGCATTTT
>NA|TRBD1|TRBJ1-5|TRBV6-6
CASKSTGGGNQPQHF
TGTGCCAGCAAATCGACAGGGGGGGGCAATCAGCCCCAGCATTTT
>NA|TRBD1|TRBJ1-2|TRBV5-1
CASSSGTGVGYTF
TGCGCCAGCAGCTCCGGGACAGGGGTCGGCTACACCTTC
>NA|NA|TRBJ1-1|TRBV7-2
CASSPGQVRTEAFF
TGTGCCAGCAGCCCTGGGCAGGTTCGGACTGAAGCTTTCTTT
>NA|NA|TRBJ1-1|TRBV4-3
CASSQAPLGGGWDTEAFF
TGCGCCAGCAGCCAAGCTCCCCTCGGGGGGGGGTGGGACACTGAAGCTTTCTTT
>NA|NA|TRBJ1-1|TRBV2
CASSEGGGDLEAFF
TGTGCCAGCAGTGAAGGGGGAGGGGACCTTGAAGCTTTCTTT
>once|NA|TRBJ1-2|TRBV12-3/TRBV12-4
CASSLVREAGYTF
TGTGCCAGCAGTTTAGTCCGGGAGGCAGGCTACACCTTC
>NA|NA|TRBJ1-1|TRBV7-7
CASSLQGNTEAFF
TGTGCTAGCAGTCTTCAGGGGAACACTGAAGCTTTCTTT
>NA|NA|TRBJ2-7|TRBV4-1
CASSQDWGDGGKGQYF
TGCGCCAGCAGCCAAGATTGGGGGGACGGTGGTAAGGGACAGTACTTC
>NA|TRBD1|TRBJ2-5|TRBV5-1
CASSLTKRSDRAQETQYF
TGCGCCAGCAGCTTAACGAAGCGGAGTGACAGGGCCCAAGAGACCCAGTACTTC
>NA|NA|TRBJ1-2|TRBV19
CASTIVGTPAVSGYTF
TGTGCCAGTACCATTGTGGGGACACCCGCGGTGAGTGGCTACACCTTC
>NA|TRBD1|TRBJ2-3|TRBV6-1
CASSAGTGDVDTQYF
TGTGCCAGCAGTGCCGGGACAGGGGACGTAGATACGCAGTATTTT
>NA|TRBD1|TRBJ2-3|TRBV18
CASSPGTGPDTQYF
TGTGCCAGCTCACCTGGGACAGGGCCAGATACGCAGTATTTT
>few|TRBD1|TRBJ1-5|TRBV12-3/TRBV12-4
CASSRDRAQPQHF
TGTGCCAGCAGTCGGGACAGGGCGCAGCCCCAGCATTTT
>NA|NA|TRBJ1-1|TRBV13
CASSHDLRVGAFF
TGTGCCAGCAGCCACGACTTGAGGGTTGGAGCTTTCTTT
>NA|NA|TRBJ2-5|TRBV7-2
CASSLMYGQETQYF
TGTGCCAGCAGCTTAATGTACGGCCAAGAGACCCAGTACTTC
>NA|TRBD1|TRBJ1-2|TRBV19
CATQADRGYGYTF
TGTGCCACCCAAGCTGACAGGGGCTATGGCTACACCTTC
>once|NA|TRBJ2-7|TRBV5-6
CASSLGAGAWEQYF
TGTGCCAGCAGCTTGGGGGCGGGGGCGTGGGAGCAGTACTTC
>NA|NA|TRBJ1-5|TRBV19
CASSNQGYGQPQHF
TGTGCCAGTAGTAACCAGGGGTACGGTCAGCCCCAGCATTTT
>NA|NA|TRBJ1-2|TRBV2
CASSDKTGSGGYTF
TGTGCCAGCAGCGATAAAACAGGGAGTGGCGGCTACACCTTC
>NA|NA|TRBJ2-7|TRBV27
CASSLSAGNIGYEQYF
TGTGCCAGCAGTTTGAGCGCAGGGAACATCGGATACGAGCAGTACTTC
>NA|NA|TRBJ1-5|TRBV16
CASSQSGGGGQPQHF
TGTGCCAGCAGCCAATCTGGGGGGGGAGGGCAGCCCCAGCATTTT
>once|NA|TRBJ1-6|TRBV6-2/TRBV6-3
CASSQNSNSPLHF
TGTGCCAGCAGTCAGAACAGTAATTCACCCCTCCACTTT
>NA|NA|TRBJ1-1|TRBV7-7
CASSPGVVTEAFF
TGTGCCAGCAGCCCAGGGGTGGTGACTGAAGCTTTCTTT
>NA|TRBD2|TRBJ2-1|TRBV4-1
CASSPYSGGGDEQFF
TGCGCCAGCAGCCCCTATAGCGGGGGTGGCGATGAGCAGTTCTTC
>NA|NA|TRBJ2-7|TRBV5-6
CASSFLKGFYYEQYF
TGTGCCAGCAGCTTTCTTAAGGGGTTTTATTACGAGCAGTACTTC
>NA|NA|TRBJ1-6|TRBV10-2
CASSEGPNSPLHF
TGCGCCAGCAGTGAGGGGCCTAATTCACCCCTCCACTTT
>few|NA|TRBJ1-1|TRBV2
CASSYSGANTEAFF
TGTGCCAGCAGTTACTCTGGGGCGAACACTGAAGCTTTCTTT